Below are 11 T cell receptor beta chains sequenced from a single sample in a study of molecular identifiers for immune sequencing clone quantification (dated by TCRdb to 2016 to 2018). To prepare the library, PCR was applied. Instrument on record: NextSeq 500. TCRdb reran the public reads through fastp at Q25 and MiXCR, keeping productive beta chains. When rows share a CDR3 protein, they turn into one entry using the most common DNA and genes. The sample table records nearly 650,000 distinct CDR3 sequences; 25% of these occur just once. The ten largest clones add up to about 0.73% of the sample. The sample taken for sequencing was naive CD8+ T cells from blood, with Jurkat cell RNA spiked in. The cell subset or site tag for this specimen amounts to: FACS-sorted CD8+CD4-CCR7+CD45RA+ naive T cells. Source of these receptors: a human donor in good health. Some libraries in this study had Jurkat cell RNA spiked in.

A few counts support this clonotype. V and J are TRBV6-5 and TRBJ2-7, with 7 positions matching TRBD1. Germline V CDR1 and CDR2: MNHEY, SVGAGI. V trimming: 0 bases; J trimming: 2 bases; junction bases outside the gene matches: 4. The CDR3 has 15 residues. The CDR3 sequence: CASSYSNRGAYEQYF. CDR3 DNA sequence: TGTGCCAGCAGTTACTCGAACAGGGGCGCCTACGAGCAGTACTTC.

About this clonotype: A read error may be the cause here, since a much bigger clone is one base away. The rearrangement uses TRBV5-3 and TRBJ2-7; possibly TRBD1 or TRBD2 for D (6 bases each). TRBV5-3 is filed as an ORF, its function uncertain. The CDR3 extends over 15 amino acids. This chain's CDR3 is CASSWRGASSYEQYF. The CDR3 region has the DNA TGTGCCAGCAGCTGGAGGGGGGCTAGCTCCTACGAGCAGTACTTC.

For this clonotype: This could be a read error, since a much larger clone is one nucleotide away. This sequence joins TRBV12-3 or TRBV12-4 and TRBJ2-5, with 11 nucleotides matching TRBD2. Trimming at V came to 5 bases and at J to 5 bases, leaving 7 bases not matched to a gene. This CDR3 region has 15 residues. The CDR3 coding sequence is TGTGCCAGCAGTCGTAGCGGGGGGGGCGCGGAGACCCAGTACTTC. Its protein is CASSRSGGGAETQYF.

Details on this clonotype: A much larger clonotype is one base distant, so this may be a read error. This sequence joins TRBV9 and TRBJ2-7; D is unclear. The V gene's germline CDR1 is SGDLS and CDR2 YYNGEE. The CDR3 is 14 residues long. Trimming removed 3 bases from V and 4 bases from J, with 14 bases in between. CDR3 residues: CASSAWGFAYEQYF. The CDR3 DNA sequence: TGTGCCAGCAGCGCGTGGGGTTTTGCTTACGAGCAGTACTTC.

The CDR3 DNA follows: TGTGCCAGCAGCACCCCTGCGGGCGAGCAGTACTTC. It translates to CASSTPAGEQYF. This sequence joins TRBV12-3 or TRBV12-4 and TRBJ2-7; the D gene is possibly TRBD2 (5 bases). Trimming shortened V by 6 bases and J by 6 bases, and 12 bases separated the two germline ends. The CDR3 extends over 12 amino acids.

This clonotype has only a few counts. The V and J genes are TRBV6-1 and TRBJ2-3, with D possibly being TRBD1 (6 bases). In germline, CDR1 is MNHNS, CDR2 SASEGT. The CDR3 runs 13 residues. Trimming removed 3 bases at V and 4 bases at J, with 8 bases between. DNA for the CDR3: TGTGCCAGCAGTGACAGGGGACCAGATACGCAGTATTTT. Amino acid sequence: CASSDRGPDTQYF.

Worth noting for this clonotype: This could be a read error, since a much larger clone is one nucleotide away. The chain combines TRBV30 with TRBJ2-3; D is uncertain. Trimming pared 1 base from V and 0 bases from J, leaving 8 bases between. The CDR3 totals 14 residues. Germline lookup yields CDR1 GTSNPN and CDR2 SVGIG (reference sequence). CDR3 DNA: TGTGCCTGGAGTGCGTTGGGTAGCACAGATACGCAGTATTTT. Amino acid sequence: CAWSALGSTDTQYF.

This clonotype was seen repeatedly, ten times or more. The genes are TRBV7-2 and TRBJ1-5, with TRBD1 matching over 7 bases. Germline trimming cut 5 bases from V and 3 bases from J; bases unmatched to any gene: 16. Germline V CDR1 and CDR2: SGHTA, FQGNSA. The CDR3 runs to 18 residues. This CDR3 reads CASSPEGGGLVYNQPQHF. In nucleotides, the CDR3 is TGTGCCAGCAGCCCGGAGGGAGGGGGCCTGGTTTACAATCAGCCCCAGCATTTT.

This clonotype was detected a few times. The V and J genes are TRBV30 and TRBJ1-1, with a tentative D call TRBD1 (5 bases). This CDR3 is built from 11 residues. Germline V gives CDR1 GTSNPN, CDR2 SVGIG (reference sequence). Trimming shortened V by 5 bases and J by 6 bases, and 10 bases separated the two germline ends. The CDR3 protein is CAWSQGPEAFF. CDR3 DNA sequence: TGTGCCTGGTCCCAGGGTCCTGAAGCTTTCTTT.

This clonotype appeared a few times. The chain couples TRBV19 to TRBJ2-5, with D perhaps matching TRBD1 (5 bases). The length of the CDR3 is 16 residues. Trimming took off 5 bases at V and 4 bases at J, with 20 bases between the two ends. Germline values: CDR1 LNHDA, CDR2 SQIVND (reference sequence). The CDR3 region is CASSSRAGRWIETQYF. CDR3 sequence (DNA): TGTGCCAGTAGTTCCCGGGCAGGGCGTTGGATAGAGACCCAGTACTTC.

This clonotype was recorded a few times. The CDR3 DNA is TGTGCCAGCTCACCGACAGGGAAGAACACTGAAGCTTTCTTT. Its protein product is CASSPTGKNTEAFF. The chain has TRBV18 and TRBJ1-1; 7 bases are shared with TRBD1. Trimming at V came to 3 bases and at J to 1 base, leaving 2 bases not matched to a gene. This CDR3 is 14 amino acids long. Germline-derived CDR1 and CDR2 are KGHSH and LQKENI. Combining the CDR3 with reference TRBV18 and TRBJ1-1 gives the whole variable domain NAGVMQNPRHLVRRRGQEARLRCSPMKGHSHVYWYRQLPEEGLKFMVYLQKENIIDESGMPKERFSAEFPKEGPSILRIQQVVRGDSAAYFCASSPTGKNTEAFFGQGTRLTVV.